These 5 T cell receptor beta chains originate from one sample sequenced in a study of T cell clonotyping in hematopoietic cell transplantation (dated by TCRdb to the early 2020s). To prepare the library, the immunoSEQ multiplex PCR assay was applied. TCRdb re-hosts the immuneACCESS table, in-frame sequences only. Its copies lack some clones; in the studies checked, an unresolved V gene accounts for under half of them, and the cause for the rest is not known. The sample contains 16,000 or so clones, 93% of them found a single time. The ten largest clones take up 1.8% of the sample. This sample's time point label indicates: recipient sample about 28 days before transplant, after cytoreduction. The specimen was peripheral blood mononuclear cells, collected before stem cell transplant. The receptors derive from a man aged 18 to 29 with biphenotypic leukemia. Some clones in this sample may be carry-over from other donors' samples.

This chain uses TRBV6-5 with TRBJ1-1; a weak D match, TRBD1 (6 bases). The CDR3 sequence is 14 residues long. Looked up from germline, CDR1 is MNHEY and CDR2 is SVGAGI. The V gene lost 4 bases and the J gene lost 5 bases, with 14 bases spanning the gap. CDR3 protein: CASSWEGDRTEAFF. CDR3 DNA: TGTGCCAGCAGTTGGGAGGGGGATAGGACTGAAGCTTTCTTT.

V usage is TRBV5-1 and J usage is TRBJ1-1, with D possibly being TRBD1 (5 bases). Germline loops: CDR1 SGHRS, CDR2 YFSETQ. V was shortened by 4 bases and J by 2 bases, with 12 bases between the two germline ends. CDR3 length: 14 residues. CDR3 protein: CASSIGGFNTEAFF. CDR3 nucleotide sequence: TGCGCCAGCAGCATCGGGGGATTTAACACTGAAGCTTTCTTT.

Concerning this clone: The sample holds other DNA sequences that translate to the same CDR3. The J gene is TRBJ2-7, the V gene TRBV27; possible D gene TRBD2, 7 bases. The germline gives CDR1 MNHEY, CDR2 SMNVEV (reference sequence). This CDR3 spans 15 amino acids. Trimming removed 2 bases at V and 4 bases at J, with 15 bases between. Written as DNA, the CDR3 is TGTGCCAGCAGTTTAGGGCGGGGGCCCTATTACGAGCAGTACTTC. Its protein is CASSLGRGPYYEQYF.

The genes are TRBV21-1 and TRBJ2-3; TRBD1 is taken as the D call from the table, unchecked against the DNA. TRBV21-1 is labeled a pseudogene. CDR3 length: 18 amino acids. The CDR3 sequence is CASSNWARDRKLTDTQYF. CDR3 in DNA: TGTGCCAGCAGCAATTGGGCCAGGGACAGGAAACTCACAGATACGCAGTATTTT.

Note on this clone: This sample includes further DNA sequences coding for the same CDR3. The V gene is TRBV5-6, the J gene TRBJ2-7; D unresolved. The V gene lost 2 bases and the J gene lost 0 bases, with 9 bases spanning the gap. Germline lookup yields CDR1 SGHDT and CDR2 YYEEEE. The CDR3 is 14 amino acids. The CDR3: CASSFGRSSYEQYF. CDR3 bases: TGTGCCAGCAGCTTCGGTAGGAGCTCCTACGAGCAGTACTTC.